This TCR beta chain came from a study of blood T cell repertoires in COVID-19. Overall study context: Nucleic acid was either cDNA or gDNA, and it came from T cells, B-cell-depleted T cells, or PBMCs.

Original data processing: Reference gene primer amplification gave estimated nucleated cell counts. Clones were read by immunoSEQ multiplex PCR, and TCRdb kept only the in-frame ones, dropping some. Clone size and the V and J calls come from that table; the DNA yielded D and trimming. The data contain 250,000 to 300,000 clones, roughly 88% of them singletons. This CDR3 comprises 13 residues. Germline lookup yields CDR1 MDHEN and CDR2 SYDVKM. V lost 10 bases and J 4 bases, leaving 14 bases between the germline ends. The receptor was derived from a woman aged 25 to 39 who had recovered from COVID-19. The rearrangement joins TRBV28 to TRBJ1-5, with D possibly being TRBD1 (5 bases). Sequences were obtained from peripheral blood. The CDR3 sequence: CATNRGGNQPQHF. CDR3 DNA sequence: TGTGCCACCAACCGGGGGGGGAATCAGCCCCAGCATTTT.